Sequencing of this T cell receptor beta chain was carried out in a study of early T cells in non-severe SARS-CoV-2 infection. Germline loops: CDR1 SGHAT, CDR2 FQNNGV. The length of the CDR3 is 13 residues. TCRdb reanalysed the 5' RACE reads using MiXCR and keeps one entry per CDR3 protein. The sample has just under 60,000 distinct CDR3 sequences, 8% to 9.5% seen once; the top ten hold 17%. Comment on this clonotype: A junction end diverges from the germline sequence, so it may reflect a read error.

This chain links TRBV11-2 with TRBJ2-3; no clear D gene. The sample was whole blood. This TCR was recovered from an adult who was a healthcare worker with PCR-confirmed SARS-CoV-2 infection or an uninfected control (not recorded which). The CDR3 bases are TGTGCCACCAGCTTAATGGGTCCAGATACGCAGTATTTT. This sequence encodes CATSLMGPDTQYF.